This TCR beta chain was found in a study of blood T cell repertoires in COVID-19. As for the study in general: Acute and convalescent COVID-19 samples came from the United States, Italy and Spain. Nucleic acid was either cDNA or gDNA, and it came from T cells, B-cell-depleted T cells, or PBMCs.

Losses at the gene ends were 4 bases for V and 0 bases for J; bases not matched to a gene: 12. This CDR3 comprises 19 residues. Germline V gene lookup returns CDR1 SGHTS and CDR2 YDEGEE. As originally analysed: Estimates of nucleated cell counts were drawn from the amplification of reference gene primers. Only in-frame clones appear in the TCRdb table, and some are missing; sequencing was by immunoSEQ multiplex PCR. Clone size and V and J calls were adopted from that table, with D and trimming inferred from the DNA. The table records 200,000 to 300,000 clones, roughly four fifths of them present only once.

Sequenced input: peripheral blood. The origin of this receptor is a man aged 45-65 years with acute or convalescent COVID-19. The chain joins TRBV5-8 to TRBJ2-6; 8 bases line up with TRBD1. CDR3 residues: CASSPRQGTPLSGANVLTF. In DNA form, the CDR3 reads TGTGCCAGCAGCCCGAGACAGGGGACCCCACTCTCTGGGGCCAACGTCCTGACTTTC.